What follows are 8 T cell receptor beta chains derived from one specimen sequenced in a study of T-cell reconstitution after alpha-beta-depleted transplantation in children. Unique molecular identifiers were incorporated into the prepared TCRbeta library. Using its own MiXCR run on the PCR reads, TCRdb lists one record per CDR3 protein. In the table there are 780,000 or so distinct CDR3 sequences, about 16% of which are singletons. The specimen comprised PBMCs, mostly from graft donor cells, sampled 360 days after TCRalphabeta/CD19-depleted stem cell transplant. The receptors derive from a male patient younger than 18 who had a stem cell transplant for acute lymphoblastic leukemia, so the T cells may come from the graft donor.

V and J are TRBV5-1 and TRBJ1-1; 7 bases are shared with TRBD1. CDR3 size: 14 residues. With V trimmed by 5 bases and J by 3 bases, 7 bases remained unmatched. From germline, CDR1 is SGHRS and CDR2 YFSETQ. The CDR3 loop is CASRAAGQYTEAFF. The DNA of the CDR3 is TGCGCCAGCAGGGCCGCGGGACAGTACACTGAAGCTTTCTTT.

The rearrangement joins TRBV27 to TRBJ2-3; weak D call: TRBD2 (6 bases). Trimming cost V 10 bases and J 6 bases, with 14 bases left between them. Germline values: CDR1 MNHEY, CDR2 SMNVEV (reference sequence). There are 12 residues in the CDR3. Written as DNA, the CDR3 is TGTGCCACCCGCGGGATAGCGGATACGCAGTATTTT. Residues: CATRGIADTQYF.

In its sample, this clonotype was seen many times. This rearrangement joins TRBV29-1 to TRBJ2-1; a possible D gene is TRBD2 (6 bases). CDR3 length: 12 residues. Germline loops: CDR1 SQVTM, CDR2 ANQGSEA. V lost 6 bases to trimming and J lost 10 bases, with 16 bases between them. The CDR3 protein is CSVTEGRGEQFF. CDR3 bases: TGCAGCGTGACGGAGGGCCGAGGGGAGCAGTTCTTC.

The chain is built from TRBV18 and TRBJ2-7, with 7 bases identical to TRBD1. CDR3 size: 18 residues. V was pared by 2 bases and J by 1 base, with 14 bases of the junction left unmatched. Germline V lookup: CDR1 KGHSH, CDR2 LQKENI. The CDR3, as DNA: TGTGCCAGCTCACCAGATTATGAGGGGACAGAAAATTCCTACGAGCAGTACTTC. This sequence encodes CASSPDYEGTENSYEQYF.

V and J are TRBV19 and TRBJ2-2; D is uncertain. Per germline, CDR1 LNHDA and CDR2 SQIVND (reference sequence). The CDR3 totals 13 residues. V gave up 5 bases and J gave up 6 bases, with 10 bases separating them. CDR3 in amino acids: CASSALLAGELFF. The CDR3 DNA is TGTGCCAGTAGTGCCCTCCTAGCCGGGGAGCTGTTTTTT. The whole variable domain, filled in from reference TRBV19 and TRBJ2-2, reads DGGITQSPKYLFRKEGQNVTLSCEQNLNHDAMYWYRQDPGQGLRLIYYSQIVNDFQKGDIAEGYSVSREKKESFPLTVTSAQKNPTAFYLCASSALLAGELFFGEGSRLTVL.

This clonotype occurred a few times. The V gene is TRBV4-2, the J gene TRBJ2-7, with 11 bases lining up with TRBD2. CDR1 and CDR2 from the germline V gene are LGHNA and YNFKEQ. After removal of 0 bases from V and 1 base from J, the junction contained 8 bases not matched to a gene. This CDR3 region has 18 residues. CDR3 bases: TGTGCCAGCAGCCAAGAGCGAACTAGCGGGAGTCGATCCTACGAGCAGTACTTC. Protein: CASSQERTSGSRSYEQYF.

In its sample, this clonotype was seen a few times. The V and J genes are TRBV4-1 and TRBJ2-7, with D possibly being TRBD1 (5 bases). CDR1 MGHRA and CDR2 YSYEKL come from the germline V gene. Trimming cost V 4 bases and J 3 bases, with 10 bases left between them. The CDR3 loop spans 13 amino acids. The CDR3 loop reads CASSPKGVYEQYF. CDR3 DNA: TGCGCCAGCAGCCCTAAAGGGGTCTACGAGCAGTACTTC.

The chain carries TRBV2 and TRBJ2-4; 14 nucleotides match TRBD2. This CDR3 contains 19 residues. After removal of 6 bases from V and 3 bases from J, the junction contained 13 bases not matched to a gene. Germline V gene lookup returns CDR1 SNHLY and CDR2 FYNNEI. The DNA for the CDR3 is TGTGCCAGCAGCAGACCGGGACTAGCGGGAGAGTTGGGCAAAAACATTCAGTACTTC. This codes for CASSRPGLAGELGKNIQYF.